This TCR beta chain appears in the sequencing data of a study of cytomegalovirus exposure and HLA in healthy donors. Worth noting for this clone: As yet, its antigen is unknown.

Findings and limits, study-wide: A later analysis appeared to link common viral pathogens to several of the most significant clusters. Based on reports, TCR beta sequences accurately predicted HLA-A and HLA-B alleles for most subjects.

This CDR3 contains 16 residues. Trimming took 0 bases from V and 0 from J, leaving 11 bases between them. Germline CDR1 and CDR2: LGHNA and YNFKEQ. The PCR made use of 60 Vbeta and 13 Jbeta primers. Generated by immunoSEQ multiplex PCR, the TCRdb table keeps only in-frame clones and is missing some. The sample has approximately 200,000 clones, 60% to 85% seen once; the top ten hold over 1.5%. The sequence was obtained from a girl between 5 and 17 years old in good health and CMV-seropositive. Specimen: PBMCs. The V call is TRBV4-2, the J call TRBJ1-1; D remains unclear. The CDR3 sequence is CASSQERRSMNTEAFF. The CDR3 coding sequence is TGTGCCAGCAGCCAAGAGAGGAGGTCGATGAACACTGAAGCTTTCTTT.